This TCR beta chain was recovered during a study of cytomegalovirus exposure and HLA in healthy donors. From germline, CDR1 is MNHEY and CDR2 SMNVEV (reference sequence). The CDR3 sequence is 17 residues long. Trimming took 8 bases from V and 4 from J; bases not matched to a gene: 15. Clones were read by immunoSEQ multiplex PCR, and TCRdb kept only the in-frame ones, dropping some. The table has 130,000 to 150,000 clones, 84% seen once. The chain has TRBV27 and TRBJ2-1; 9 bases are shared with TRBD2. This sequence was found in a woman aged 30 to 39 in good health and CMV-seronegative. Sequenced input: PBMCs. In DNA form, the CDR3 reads TGTGCCAGCGGCCTGGGTGGTAGCGGGGGACTATACAATGAGCAGTTCTTC. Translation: CASGLGGSGGLYNEQFF.